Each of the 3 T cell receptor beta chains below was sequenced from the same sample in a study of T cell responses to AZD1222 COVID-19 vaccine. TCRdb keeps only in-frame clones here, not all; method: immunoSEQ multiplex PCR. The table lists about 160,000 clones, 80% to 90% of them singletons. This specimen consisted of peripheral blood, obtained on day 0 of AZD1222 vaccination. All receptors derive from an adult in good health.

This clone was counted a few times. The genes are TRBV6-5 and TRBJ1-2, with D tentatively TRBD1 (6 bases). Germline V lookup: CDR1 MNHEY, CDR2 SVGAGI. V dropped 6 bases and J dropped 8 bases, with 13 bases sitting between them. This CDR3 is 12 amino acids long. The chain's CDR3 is CASSRGQQGYTF. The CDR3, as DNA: TGTGCCAGCAGCCGGGGACAACAGGGCTACACCTTC.

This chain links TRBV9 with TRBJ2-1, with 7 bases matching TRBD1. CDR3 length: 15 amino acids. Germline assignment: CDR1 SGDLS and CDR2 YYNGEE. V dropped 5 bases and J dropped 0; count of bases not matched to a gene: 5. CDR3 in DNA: TGTGCCAGCAGTCTTGGGACAGACTCCTACAATGAGCAGTTCTTC. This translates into CASSLGTDSYNEQFF.

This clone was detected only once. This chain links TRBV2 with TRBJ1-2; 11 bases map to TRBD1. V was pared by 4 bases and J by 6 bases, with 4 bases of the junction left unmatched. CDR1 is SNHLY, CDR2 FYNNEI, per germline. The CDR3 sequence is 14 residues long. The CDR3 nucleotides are TGTGCCAGCAGTGTGGGACAGGGGGTTGATGGCTACACCTTC. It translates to CASSVGQGVDGYTF.